This entry concerns a single T cell receptor (beta chain). The target antigen is unknown. This sample was included in a study of T-cell memory formation after mild COVID-19. Study-wide context: TCR clusters were mostly donor specific.

Findings of the study overall: The second-wave clones peaking on day 37 were not confirmed as SARS-CoV-2-specific. Day 15 to 85 contracting clones showed balanced CD4/CD8; later expanders leaned CD4+. Certain responding clones were present in pre-infection memory, suggesting participation of cross-reactive memory.

One entry per CDR3 protein, called by TCRdb with MiXCR from the 5' RACE reads. This sample has hundreds of thousands of distinct CDR3 sequences, with 28% found just once. The CDR3 has 15 amino acids. Trimming pared 6 bases from V and 1 base from J, leaving 10 bases between. Germline V gene data show CDR1 as MNHEY and CDR2 as SVGAGI. The receptor was isolated from an adult woman who had mild COVID-19 (a few samples of this study predate the infection). Cell type and time point are not known. The chain couples TRBV6-5 to TRBJ2-6; no clear D gene. Specimen: PBMCs or a T cell subset sorted from them (not recorded which). Written as DNA, the CDR3 is TGTGCCAGCAGCTCCTGGAAGTCTGGGGCCAACGTCCTGACTTTC. Encoded protein: CASSSWKSGANVLTF.